Below are 19 T cell receptor beta chains sequenced from a single sample in a study of siplizumab effects on memory and regulatory T cells. Profiling relied on immunoSEQ multiplex PCR, and the TCRdb table lists in-frame clones only, not all of them. In the table there are 90,000 to 95,000 clones, roughly 96% of which are singletons. What was sequenced was naive CD4+ T cells sorted from blood. The origin of the receptors is a human donor in good health.

This clone has only one observation. The chain has TRBV5-1 and TRBJ2-3; maybe TRBD2 (5 bases). Germline lookup yields CDR1 SGHRS and CDR2 YFSETQ. V lost 0 bases to trimming and J lost 1 base, with 6 bases between them. The CDR3 is 14 amino acids. Written as DNA, the CDR3 is TGCGCCAGCAGCTTGGGGGAGCGCACAGATACGCAGTATTTT. Translated: CASSLGERTDTQYF.

This clone was detected only once. This chain uses TRBV7-9 with TRBJ1-2; the D is unclear. V lost 5 bases to trimming and J lost 4 bases, with 14 bases between them. The CDR3 contains 14 residues. Germline loops: CDR1 SEHNR, CDR2 FQNEAQ (reference sequence). CDR3 bases: TGTGCCAGCAGCACCCAACTAGTGGGCTATGGCTACACCTTC. This translates into CASSTQLVGYGYTF.

J is TRBJ2-7 and V is TRBV19; D may correspond to TRBD1 or TRBD2 (5 bases each). The ends were cut back, 4 bases at V and 2 bases at J, with 18 bases in the middle. The V gene's germline CDR1 is LNHDA and CDR2 SQIVND (reference sequence). This CDR3 has 16 amino acids. CDR3 sequence reads: CASSKPGPSYAYEQYF. The CDR3 DNA reads as TGTGCCAGTAGTAAACCGGGACCCAGTTATGCCTACGAGCAGTACTTC.

The chain carries TRBV30 and TRBJ2-7; 11 bases map to TRBD2. Germline trimming cut 1 base from V and 5 bases from J; bases unmatched to any gene: 4. The CDR3 sequence is 14 residues long. Germline V gene sequence: CDR1 GTSNPN, CDR2 SVGIG (reference sequence). CDR3 region: CAWSALAGGNEQYF. The CDR3 DNA reads TGTGCCTGGAGTGCGCTAGCGGGGGGTAACGAGCAGTACTTC.

J is TRBJ2-3 and V is TRBV7-6, with unresolved D. Germline V gene sequence: CDR1 SGHVS, CDR2 FNYEAQ. Trimming stripped 0 bases from V and 0 bases from J, with 7 bases between. The CDR3 is 15 residues long. The CDR3: CASSLARQSTDTQYF. CDR3 bases: TGTGCCAGCAGCTTAGCGAGGCAGAGCACAGATACGCAGTATTTT.

V and J are TRBV5-4 and TRBJ2-2, with D uncertain. V lost 1 base and J 7 bases, leaving 11 bases between the germline ends. Germline values: CDR1 SGHNT, CDR2 YYREEE (reference sequence). The CDR3 covers 14 residues. The CDR3 DNA sequence: TGTGCCAGCAGCTTGCAATTACAGATCGGGGAGCTGTTTTTT. Its protein product is CASSLQLQIGELFF.

The chain is built from TRBV5-1 and TRBJ2-3; D is undetermined. Germline V CDR1 and CDR2: SGHRS, YFSETQ. Trimming removed 4 bases from V and 6 bases from J, with 9 bases in between. The CDR3 runs 12 residues. CDR3 region: CASSPPADTQYF. The DNA of the CDR3 is TGCGCCAGCAGCCCGCCGGCGGATACGCAGTATTTT. Supplemented by reference TRBV5-1 and TRBJ2-3, the full variable domain reads KAGVTQTPRYLIKTRGQQVTLSCSPISGHRSVSWYQQTPGQGLQFLFEYFSETQRNKGNFPGRFSGRQFSNSRSEMNVSTLELGDSALYLCASSPPADTQYFGPGTRLTVL.

The chain is built from TRBV6-5 and TRBJ1-2; 8 bases are a match to TRBD1. Germline loops: CDR1 MNHEY, CDR2 SVGAGI. CDR3 length: 14 amino acids. V shed 2 bases and J 7 bases; nucleotides not matched to a gene: 6. Here the CDR3 DNA reads TGTGCCAGCAGTTACGGACAGGGACCCGGTGGCTACACCTTC. Amino acid sequence: CASSYGQGPGGYTF.

The chain combines TRBV5-1 with TRBJ1-2, with TRBD1 as a possible D gene (6 bases). Per the germline V gene, CDR1 is SGHRS and CDR2 is YFSETQ. Trimming removed 5 bases at V and 5 bases at J, with 13 bases between. This CDR3 is 13 amino acids long. The CDR3 reads CASRNTQGYGYTF. CDR3 DNA: TGCGCCAGCAGGAATACACAGGGATATGGCTACACCTTC.

The CDR3 region is CASKEGGGNTDTQYF. The CDR3 DNA reads TGTGCCAGCAAGGAGGGGGGGGGTAACACAGATACGCAGTATTTT. The chain employs TRBV5-4 and TRBJ2-3, with D perhaps matching TRBD2 (7 bases). With 6 bases removed from V and 2 bases from J, the gap between germline ends came to 16 bases. This CDR3 region has 15 residues. Germline loops: CDR1 SGHNT, CDR2 YYREEE (reference sequence).

This sequence joins TRBV27 and TRBJ2-3, with D possibly matching TRBD1 (6 bases). Germline assignment: CDR1 MNHEY and CDR2 SMNVEV (reference sequence). The CDR3 length is 14 residues. Trimming cost V 4 bases and J 5 bases, with 13 bases left between them. The CDR3 DNA follows: TGTGCCAGCAGTTCACCCGCCAGGGGAGATACGCAGTATTTT. Its translation is CASSSPARGDTQYF.

The chain links TRBV5-5 to TRBJ2-5, with a possible D match to TRBD1 (7 bases). Deletions cut 3 bases from V and 5 bases from J, with 8 bases between. CDR3 size: 12 residues. The germline CDR1 and CDR2 sequences are SGHKS and YYEKEE (reference sequence). The CDR3 DNA reads as TGTGCCAGCAGCTCAGGGGGGGAGACCCAGTACTTC. Amino acids: CASSSGGETQYF.

V usage is TRBV10-3 and J usage is TRBJ1-3, with TRBD1 matching over 8 bases. This CDR3 has 14 amino acids. With V trimmed by 8 bases and J by 3 bases, 6 bases remained unmatched. Germline values: CDR1 ENHRY, CDR2 SYGVKD. CDR3 DNA: TGTGCCATCCAGGGACAGGCTTTTGGAAACACCATATATTTT. Translation: CAIQGQAFGNTIYF.

The chain recombines TRBV2 with TRBJ2-2; 11 bases agree with TRBD1. Germline CDR1 SNHLY, CDR2 FYNNEI. This CDR3 has 14 residues. The V gene end was trimmed by 6 bases and the J gene end by 5 bases; junction bases not matched to a gene: 2. CDR3 amino acids: CASRGQGETGELFF. CDR3 in DNA: TGTGCCAGCAGGGGACAGGGGGAGACCGGGGAGCTGTTTTTT.

The J gene is TRBJ2-7, the V gene TRBV7-9; 8 bases fit TRBD2. CDR1 is SEHNR, CDR2 FQNEAQ, per germline (reference sequence). V was clipped by 2 bases and J by 1 base; unmatched bases: 4. This CDR3 has 15 residues. Here the CDR3 DNA reads TGTGCCAGCAGCTTATCACGGGGGGGTTCCTACGAGCAGTACTTC. It is translated as CASSLSRGGSYEQYF.

This rearrangement joins TRBV5-4 to TRBJ2-5; 7 positions agree with TRBD2. This CDR3 contains 15 residues. Germline assignment: CDR1 SGHNT and CDR2 YYREEE (reference sequence). Trimming took 4 bases from V and 0 from J; bases not matched to a gene: 6. In DNA form, the CDR3 reads TGTGCCAGCAGCCGAGGGCTAGCGGACCAAGAGACCCAGTACTTC. As protein: CASSRGLADQETQYF.

The rearrangement uses TRBV2 and TRBJ2-3, with unresolved D. Germline assignment: CDR1 SNHLY and CDR2 FYNNEI. V lost 7 bases and J lost 2, with 16 bases in between. This CDR3 comprises 15 residues. In nucleotides, the CDR3 is TGTGCCAGCACCCTCTTTGGACCCCCCACAGATACGCAGTATTTT. Protein: CASTLFGPPTDTQYF.

The V gene is TRBV19, the J gene TRBJ2-7; 8 nucleotides line up with TRBD2. V was clipped by 7 bases and J by 2 bases; unmatched bases: 28. Germline CDR1 reads LNHDA; CDR2 reads SQIVND (reference sequence). This CDR3 contains 21 residues. The CDR3 DNA is TGTGCCAGTACCGAGTTTGGCTCGCGGGGGGACATACGTTACAAAACCTACGAGCAGTACTTC. Translated, it gives CASTEFGSRGDIRYKTYEQYF.

Points on this clone: An end of the junction does not agree with germline; a read error may underlie this. The CDR3 reads CASSLKTEAFF. The CDR3 DNA sequence: TGCGCCAGCAGCTTGAAAACTGAAGCTTTCTTT. The chain joins TRBV5-1 to TRBJ1-1; D gene ambiguous. The germline V gene has CDR1 SGHRS and CDR2 YFSETQ. The CDR3 runs 11 residues.